The rows below give T cell receptor beta chains drawn from one sample of a study of blood T cells in healthy people across ages. TCRdb ran MiXCR on the 5' RACE reads and lists one entry per CDR3 protein. The table lists 600,000 or so distinct CDR3 sequences, roughly 30% of them singletons. Input material: blood. The source of these receptors is a woman older than 75 in good health. Both conserved end residues are part of each CDR3. Each record gives: J gene, D gene, V gene, clone size, CDR3 DNA, CDR3 protein. A D gene is named only where the DNA matches it firmly. A row's size may be missing; if present it is once, few, many or a size class.

TRBJ1-5 TRBD1 TRBV6-1 . TGTGCCAGCAGTGCAGGGACAGGGTTGAATCAGCCCCAGCATTTT CASSAGTGLNQPQHF
TRBJ2-1 TRBD1 TRBV11-3 few TGTGCCAGCAGCCTCAGAGGGGGCCAGGTCTCCTACAATGAGCAGTTCTTC CASSLRGGQVSYNEQFF
TRBJ2-1 . TRBV28 . TGTGCCAGCAGGGCCACGAGGACGGACTACAATGAGCAGTTCTTC CASRATRTDYNEQFF
TRBJ2-5 . TRBV5-1 many TGCGCCAGCTTTGGGGTCCCGGGAACCCAAGAGACCCAGTACTTC CASFGVPGTQETQYF
TRBJ2-1 TRBD2 TRBV12-3/TRBV12-4 . TGTGCCAGCAGTCCGGGACTAGCGGAGAACAATGAGCAGTTCTTC CASSPGLAENNEQFF
TRBJ2-2 . TRBV6-5 . TGTGCCAGCAGTCCGGATCTGGCAGTGGGAACCGGGGAGCTGTTTTTT CASSPDLAVGTGELFF
TRBJ1-1 . TRBV6-2/TRBV6-3 . TGTGCCAGCAGTTACTCGCCGAAAGGCACTGAAGCTTTCTTT CASSYSPKGTEAFF
TRBJ2-7 . TRBV7-2 many TGTGCCAGCAGCTTAGCCCCCCAGGGTTTCTACGAGCAGTACTTC CASSLAPQGFYEQYF
TRBJ2-5 TRBD1 TRBV20-1 many TGCAGTGCTTACTATAGAGACAGGGACGAGACCCAGTACTTC CSAYYRDRDETQYF
TRBJ1-1 . TRBV12-3/TRBV12-4 . TGTGCCAGCAGTCCCCACCCCGGGACAGAAGCTTTCTTT CASSPHPGTEAFF
TRBJ1-1 TRBD1 TRBV7-6 many TGTGCCAGCAGCTCCCGACAGGGAGGGACTGAAGCTTTCTTT CASSSRQGGTEAFF
TRBJ1-5 . TRBV15 many TGTGCCACCAGACCAATAGGAGGGGGATGGGGGCAGCCCCAGCATTTT CATRPIGGGWGQPQHF
TRBJ2-5 TRBD2 TRBV5-1 few TGCGCCAGCAGCCTCCTAGCGGAAGAGACCCAGTACTTC CASSLLAEETQYF
TRBJ2-7 . TRBV18 many TGTGCCAGCTCCTTTGGGGCACAATCCTACGAGCAGTACTTC CASSFGAQSYEQYF
TRBJ2-5 TRBD2 TRBV13 . TGTGCCAGCAGCAACCGACTAGCGGGGCTAAAAGAGACCCAGTACTTC CASSNRLAGLKETQYF
TRBJ1-2 . TRBV4-1 many TGCGCCAGCAGCCAAGCCTACAGCCTATCAGCTAACTATGGCTACACCTTC CASSQAYSLSANYGYTF
TRBJ2-5 TRBD1 TRBV9 many TGTGCCAGCAGCTGGGGACAGGGGGATGGAGAGACCCAGTACTTC CASSWGQGDGETQYF
TRBJ2-1 . TRBV7-2 many TGTGCCAGCAGCTTAGCAGCGTCCCACAATGAGCAGTTCTTC CASSLAASHNEQFF
TRBJ2-7 TRBD1 TRBV6-5 . TGTGCCAGCAGTTCCATCCAAGGACAGGGTTGCTACGAGCAGTACTTC CASSSIQGQGCYEQYF
TRBJ2-1 TRBD1 TRBV5-1 many TGCGCCAGCAGCCCGATTCGACAGGGAGTTTACAATGAGCAGTTCTTC CASSPIRQGVYNEQFF
TRBJ2-7 TRBD2 TRBV20-1 . TGCAGGGCTATGACTAGCGGGGGCGAGCAGTACTTC CRAMTSGGEQYF
TRBJ2-6 TRBD2 TRBV7-9 many TGTGCCAGCAGCGCAAGCGGGGGCGGATTATCTGGGGCCAACGTCCTGACTTTC CASSASGGGLSGANVLTF
TRBJ2-3 . TRBV5-6 . TGTGCCAGCAGAAACAGGGTGGAAGATACGCAGTATTTT CASRNRVEDTQYF
TRBJ1-4 . TRBV30 . TGTGCCTGGAGTGCGCAGGGAATTAATGAAAAACTGTTTTTT CAWSAQGINEKLFF
TRBJ1-1 . TRBV6-5 . TGTGCCAGCAGTTACAACAGGGTAGGCACTGAAGCTTTCTTT CASSYNRVGTEAFF
TRBJ2-1 TRBD2 TRBV20-1 . TGCAGTGCTACCGGGACTAGTGGGAGGGGAAGGCAGTTCTTC CSATGTSGRGRQFF
TRBJ2-1 TRBD1 TRBV7-9 . TGTGCCAGCAGCTTGGGACAGGCCCCCCCCTACAATGAGCAGTTCTTC CASSLGQAPPYNEQFF
TRBJ1-1 . TRBV2 few TGTGCCAGCAGCCGGGACGAGCTCGAAGCTTTCTTT CASSRDELEAFF
TRBJ2-7 TRBD1 TRBV7-8 many TGTGCCAGCAGCTTACCGACACGACAGGGAGCTATCCAGCAGTACTTC CASSLPTRQGAIQQYF
TRBJ2-5 . TRBV2 many TGTGCCAGCAGTGTATCCGGGTTTGAGACCCAGTACTTC CASSVSGFETQYF
TRBJ2-3 . TRBV5-1 many TGCGCCAGCAGCGAGCCAGGAACAGATACGCAGTATTTT CASSEPGTDTQYF
TRBJ2-6 . TRBV12-3/TRBV12-4 once TGTGCCAGCAGCCGCTCTTGGACGGACTCTGGGGCCAACGTCCTGACTTTC CASSRSWTDSGANVLTF
TRBJ1-1 . TRBV6-1 few TGTGCCAGCACCCAACATCGGACTGAAGCTTTCTTT CASTQHRTEAFF
TRBJ2-2 TRBD1 TRBV6-6 once TGTGCCAGCAGACCCTTCGGGACAGAGAACACCGGGGAGCTGTTTTTT CASRPFGTENTGELFF
TRBJ1-4 . TRBV28 . TGTGCCAGCAGGGGCCTGGGGGCCGCTAATGAAAAACTGTTTTTT CASRGLGAANEKLFF